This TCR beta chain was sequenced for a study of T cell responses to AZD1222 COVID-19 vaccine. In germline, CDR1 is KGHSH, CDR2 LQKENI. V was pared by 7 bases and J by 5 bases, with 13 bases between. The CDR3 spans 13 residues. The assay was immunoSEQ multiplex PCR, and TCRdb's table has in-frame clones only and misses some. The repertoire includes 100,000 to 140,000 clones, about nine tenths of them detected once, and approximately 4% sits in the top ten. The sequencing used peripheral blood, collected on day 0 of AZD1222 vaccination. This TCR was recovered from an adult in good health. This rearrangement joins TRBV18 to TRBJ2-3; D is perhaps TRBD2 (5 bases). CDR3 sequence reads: CASFAGVGDTQYF. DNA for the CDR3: TGTGCCAGCTTCGCCGGGGTGGGAGATACGCAGTATTTT.